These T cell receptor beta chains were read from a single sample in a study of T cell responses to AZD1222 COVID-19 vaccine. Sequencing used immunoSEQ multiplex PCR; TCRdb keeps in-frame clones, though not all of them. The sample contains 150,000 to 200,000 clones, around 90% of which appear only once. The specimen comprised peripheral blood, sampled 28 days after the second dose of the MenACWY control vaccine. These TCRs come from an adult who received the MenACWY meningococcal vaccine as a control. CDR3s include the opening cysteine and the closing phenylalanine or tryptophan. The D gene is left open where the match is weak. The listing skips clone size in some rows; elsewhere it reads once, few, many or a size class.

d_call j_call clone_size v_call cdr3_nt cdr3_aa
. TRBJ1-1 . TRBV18 TGTGCCAGCTCAGAGTGGAACACTGAAGCTTTCTTT CASSEWNTEAFF
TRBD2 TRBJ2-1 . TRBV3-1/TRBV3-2 TGTGCCAGCAGCCGGCCGGGACTAGCGGCTTACAATGAGCAGTTCTTC CASSRPGLAAYNEQFF
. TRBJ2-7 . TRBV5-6 TGTGCCAGCAGCTCAAGTTCGGGGGAGCAGTACTTC CASSSSSGEQYF
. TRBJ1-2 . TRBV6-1 TGTGCCAGCAGTGAAGCGGGGACACGGGTTGAAGGCTACACCTTC CASSEAGTRVEGYTF
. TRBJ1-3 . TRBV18 TGTGCCAGCTCACCTTGGGGACGAGGGAACACCATATATTTT CASSPWGRGNTIYF
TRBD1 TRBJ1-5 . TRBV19 TGTGCCAGTAGTATAGATACAGGGGGGCGGCCCCAGCATTTT CASSIDTGGRPQHF
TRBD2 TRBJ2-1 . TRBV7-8 TGTGCCAGCAGCTTCCGACCGACTAGCGGGGTTTACAATGAGCAGTTCTTC CASSFRPTSGVYNEQFF
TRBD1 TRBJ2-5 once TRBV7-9 TGTGCCAGTGGAGGACAGGGGAGAGAGACCCAGTACTTC CASGGQGRETQYF
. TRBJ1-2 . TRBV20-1 TGCAGTGCTAGTACCAGGCGCTTATTC CSASTRRLF
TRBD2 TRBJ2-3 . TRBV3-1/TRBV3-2 TGTGCCAGCAGCCAAGGGACTAGCGGGATTTCAGATACGCAGTATTTT CASSQGTSGISDTQYF
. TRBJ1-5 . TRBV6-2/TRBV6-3 TGTGCCAGCACCCCCAGCAGAGGAAATAGCAATCAGCCCCAGCATTTT CASTPSRGNSNQPQHF
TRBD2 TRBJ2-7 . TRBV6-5 TGTGCCAGTGGGGCTAGCGGGAGAGGATACGAGCAGTACTTC CASGASGRGYEQYF
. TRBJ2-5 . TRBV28 TGTGCCAGCACCTTGTCCCCACGGAGTAGAGTGTACTTC CASTLSPRSRVYF
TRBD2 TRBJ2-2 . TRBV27 TGTGCCAGCAGTGTAATAGCGGGAGGGACCGGGGAGCTGTTTTTT CASSVIAGGTGELFF
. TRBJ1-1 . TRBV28 TGTGCCAGCAGTTATGGGGCGAGGGAGGGGAACACTGAAGCTTTCTTT CASSYGAREGNTEAFF
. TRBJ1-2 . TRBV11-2 TGTGCCAGCAGCTTATTAGCAGGGGCCGCTCCTGGCTACACCTTC CASSLLAGAAPGYTF
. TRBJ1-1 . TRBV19 TGTGCCAGTAGGGCCGTCCCACAGATAACTGAAGCTTTCTTT CASRAVPQITEAFF
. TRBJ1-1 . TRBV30 TGTGCCTGGAGTGGCCCAGTTGGTATGAACACTGAAGCTTTCTTT CAWSGPVGMNTEAFF
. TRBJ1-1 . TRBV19 TGTGCCAGTAGTAGAGACCGGGACTTAAGGCGCACTGAAGCTTTCTTT CASSRDRDLRRTEAFF
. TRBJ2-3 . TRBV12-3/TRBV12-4 TGTGCCAGCAGGTTAATGTCAGATACGCAGTATTTT CASRLMSDTQYF
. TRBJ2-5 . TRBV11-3 TGTGCCAGCAGCTTAGGTCCTGAGACCCAGTACTTC CASSLGPETQYF
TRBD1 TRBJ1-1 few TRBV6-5 TGTGCCAGCAATCTCCAGGGACAGGTGAACACTGAAGCTTTCTTT CASNLQGQVNTEAFF
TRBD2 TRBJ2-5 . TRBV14 TGTGCCAGCAGCCTCGGACTAGCGGGAGATCAAGAGACCCAGTACTTC CASSLGLAGDQETQYF